Below are 26 T cell receptor beta chains sequenced from a single sample in a study of technical replicates of blood from a handful of donors. Profiled with immunoSEQ multiplex PCR; TCRdb holds only in-frame clones, not every one. There are 60,000 to 65,000 clones in the sample; over 75% occur only once, and roughly 5.6% lies in the top ten. Material for sequencing was PBMCs. Receptors were obtained from a human donor in good health. Some clones in this sample may be carry-over from other donors' samples.

The V call is TRBV7-8, the J call TRBJ2-5; unclear D gene. V was shortened by 5 bases and J by 1 base, with 11 bases between the two germline ends. This CDR3 region has 14 residues. CDR1 is SGHVS and CDR2 is FQNEAQ in the germline V gene. This CDR3 reads CASSPGVGQETQYF. The CDR3 region has the DNA TGTGCCAGCAGCCCAGGTGTCGGCCAAGAGACCCAGTACTTC.

The rearrangement uses TRBV6-6 and TRBJ1-1; the match to TRBD1 covers 7 bases. V was pared by 2 bases and J by 8 bases, with 5 bases of the junction left unmatched. Germline values: CDR1 MNHNY, CDR2 SVGAGI (reference sequence). The CDR3 has 13 amino acids. The CDR3 bases are TGTGCCAGCAGTTACAAGGAACAGGGGGAAGCTTTCTTT. It is translated as CASSYKEQGEAFF.

V gene TRBV6-5 combines with J gene TRBJ2-1; 9 bases line up with TRBD2. CDR3 size: 14 residues. V gave up 0 bases and J gave up 9 bases; unmatched junction bases: 3. The germline V gene encodes CDR1 MNHEY and CDR2 SVGAGI. In DNA, the CDR3 is TGTGCCAGCAGTTACTCCCTAGCGGGGAGTGAGCAGTTCTTC. This encodes CASSYSLAGSEQFF.

J is TRBJ1-6 and V is TRBV7-2; TRBD1 agrees at 8 bases. Germline V gene lookup returns CDR1 SGHTA and CDR2 FQGNSA. This CDR3 comprises 14 residues. V gave up 1 base and J gave up 13 bases; unmatched junction bases: 6. CDR3 bases: TGTGCCAGCAGCTTAGACAGGGGGATCAGGCCCCTCCACTTT. Its protein product is CASSLDRGIRPLHF.

The chain links TRBV4-3 to TRBJ1-3, with D possibly being TRBD1 (5 bases). Trimming removed 0 bases at V and 5 bases at J, with 8 bases between. Germline V gene sequence: CDR1 LGHNA, CDR2 YSLEER. CDR3 length: 14 amino acids. CDR3 DNA sequence: TGCGCCAGCAGCCAAGATCACAGGAGAAACACCATATATTTT. Amino acids: CASSQDHRRNTIYF.

V is TRBV7-9 and J is TRBJ1-1; a possible D gene is TRBD1 (6 bases). Germline lookup yields CDR1 SEHNR and CDR2 FQNEAQ (reference sequence). The ends were cut back, 1 base at V and 4 bases at J, with 16 bases in the middle. CDR3 length equals 16 residues. Written as DNA, the CDR3 is TGTGCCAGCAGCTTAGGTTCGAACAGGGTGGCCACTGAAGCTTTCTTT. As protein: CASSLGSNRVATEAFF. The whole variable domain, remainder taken from reference TRBV7-9 and TRBJ1-1, is DTGVSQNPRHKITKRGQNVTFRCDPISEHNRLYWYRQTLGQGPEFLTYFQNEAQLEKSRLLSDRFSAERPKGSFSTLEIQRTEQGDSAMYLCASSLGSNRVATEAFFGQGTRLTVV.

In nucleotides, the CDR3 is TGCAGCGTTGAAGTCCCGACAGGGTCGCCCGGGGAGCTGTTTTTT. This codes for CSVEVPTGSPGELFF. This chain uses TRBV29-1 with TRBJ2-2; 7 bases align to TRBD1. CDR3 length equals 15 residues. The ends lost 1 base at V and 6 bases at J; junction bases unmatched: 8. From germline, CDR1 is SQVTM and CDR2 ANQGSEA.

J is TRBJ1-1 and V is TRBV6-4; D might be TRBD1 (5 bases). V lost 2 bases, J lost 9 bases, and 13 bases lay in between. The CDR3 is 13 residues long. Germline values: CDR1 MRHNA, CDR2 SNTAGT. CDR3 region: CASSDGAKGKAFF. Here the CDR3 DNA reads TGTGCCAGCAGTGACGGGGCCAAGGGAAAAGCTTTCTTT.

This clone has a single count. This chain joins TRBV7-9 and TRBJ1-1, with 7 bases matching TRBD1. Germline CDR1 reads SEHNR; CDR2 reads FQNEAQ (reference sequence). The J segment lost 3 bases and the V segment lost 5 bases, leaving 6 bases of the junction unmatched. The CDR3 totals 14 residues. The CDR3 reads CASSSRDSYTEAFF. CDR3 coding DNA: TGTGCCAGCAGCAGCCGGGACAGTTACACTGAAGCTTTCTTT.

This chain connects TRBV4-2 to TRBJ2-7; 11 bases are a match to TRBD2. This CDR3 has 17 residues. Trimming removed 1 base from V and 0 bases from J; junction bases left unmatched: 5. CDR1 is LGHNA, CDR2 YNFKEQ, per germline. CDR3 in DNA: TGTGCCAGCAGCCAAGGGACTAGCGGGCCGGGCTCCTACGAGCAGTACTTC. This sequence encodes CASSQGTSGPGSYEQYF.

V is TRBV5-1 and J is TRBJ2-5, with a tentative D call TRBD2 (6 bases). Germline CDR1 reads SGHRS; CDR2 reads YFSETQ. Trimming removed 0 bases from V and 5 bases from J, with 14 bases in between. The CDR3 length is 15 residues. The CDR3 bases are TGCGCCAGCAGCTTGGCCGTCGGGGGTGCGGAGACCCAGTACTTC. As protein: CASSLAVGGAETQYF.

V usage is TRBV18 and J usage is TRBJ1-1; the match to TRBD1 covers 9 bases. Per germline, CDR1 KGHSH and CDR2 LQKENI. V gave up 0 bases and J gave up 5 bases; unmatched junction bases: 1. The CDR3 runs 14 residues. In DNA, the CDR3 is TGTGCCAGCTCACCACCCGGACAGGGGACTGAAGCTTTCTTT. This codes for CASSPPGQGTEAFF.

The chain joins TRBV4-3 to TRBJ2-1, with TRBD2 as a possible D gene (6 bases). V lost 4 bases, J lost 7 bases, and 17 bases lay in between. This CDR3 is 15 amino acids long. Germline CDR1 reads LGHNA; CDR2 reads YSLEER. CDR3: CASSPYGPGDNEQFF. CDR3 coding DNA: TGCGCCAGCAGCCCATACGGTCCGGGGGATAATGAGCAGTTCTTC.

V usage is TRBV2 and J usage is TRBJ1-2; D is possibly TRBD1 (6 bases). V lost 5 bases, J lost 4 bases, and 14 bases lay in between. The CDR3 has 14 residues. Germline CDR1 SNHLY, CDR2 FYNNEI. The CDR3 region has the DNA TGTGCCAGCAGTCGACAGGAGGTTGGCTATGGCTACACCTTC. Its translation is CASSRQEVGYGYTF.

The J gene is TRBJ2-7, the V gene TRBV4-3, with D tentatively TRBD1 (6 bases). Germline V CDR1 and CDR2: LGHNA, YSLEER. V lost 3 bases and J lost 1, with 22 bases in between. The CDR3 has 18 amino acids. CDR3: CASSQQYRSGRGSYEQYF. The CDR3 region has the DNA TGCGCCAGCAGCCAGCAATACCGTAGTGGAAGGGGGTCCTACGAGCAGTACTTC.

The chain joins TRBV5-4 to TRBJ2-5; D uncertain. Germline CDR1 and CDR2: SGHNT and YYREEE (reference sequence). The CDR3 has 12 amino acids. Deletions cut 2 bases from V and 3 bases from J, with 5 bases between. CDR3 in amino acids: CASSLLEETQYF. The CDR3 DNA reads as TGTGCCAGCAGCTTACTCGAAGAGACCCAGTACTTC.

A remark on this clone: This specimen includes other DNA sequences encoding the same CDR3. V usage is TRBV7-9 and J usage is TRBJ2-3, with a weak D call TRBD2 (5 bases). V was pared by 5 bases and J by 4 bases, with 7 bases between. CDR3 length: 12 residues. Germline V gene lookup returns CDR1 SEHNR and CDR2 FQNEAQ (reference sequence). The CDR3 region has the DNA TGTGCCAGCAGCCTGGAGGCAGATACGCAGTATTTT. Protein product: CASSLEADTQYF.

The chain combines TRBV7-8 with TRBJ2-3; a possible D gene is TRBD2 (6 bases). Per germline, CDR1 SGHVS and CDR2 FQNEAQ. Trimming left V 1 base short and J 0 bases short, with 11 bases between. The CDR3 consists of 16 residues. Here the CDR3 reads CASSLGASVSTDTQYF. The CDR3 DNA sequence: TGTGCCAGCAGCTTAGGGGCTAGCGTGAGCACAGATACGCAGTATTTT.

The J gene is TRBJ1-4, the V gene TRBV9; D uncertain. CDR3 size: 13 residues. Germline CDR1 is SGDLS and CDR2 is YYNGEE. Trimming cost V 0 bases and J 6 bases, with 6 bases left between them. The CDR3 region is CASSVDGYEKLFF. CDR3 sequence (DNA): TGTGCCAGCAGCGTAGACGGGTATGAAAAACTGTTTTTT.

This rearrangement joins TRBV5-8 to TRBJ2-5; weak D call: TRBD1 (6 bases). There are 13 residues in the CDR3. Per germline, CDR1 SGHTS and CDR2 YDEGEE. V shed 4 bases and J shed 4 bases, with 11 bases lying between them. In nucleotides, the CDR3 is TGTGCCAGCAGCAACAGGGTCTCAGAGACCCAGTACTTC. This codes for CASSNRVSETQYF.

The chain recombines TRBV20-1 with TRBJ2-7, with D tentatively TRBD2 (5 bases). CDR3 length equals 10 residues. V shed 6 bases and J shed 7 bases, with 10 bases lying between them. Germline V gives CDR1 DFQATT, CDR2 SNEGSKA (reference sequence). As DNA, the CDR3 is TGCAGTGCCCACGGGGAAGAGCAGTACTTC. Protein sequence: CSAHGEEQYF.

In this sample, this clone turned up once. The chain uses TRBV15 and TRBJ1-6; the D gene is possibly TRBD1 (5 bases). The CDR3 covers 13 residues. V lost 4 bases to trimming and J lost 7 bases, with 8 bases between them. Germline V gives CDR1 LNHNV, CDR2 YYDKDF (reference sequence). CDR3 coding DNA: TGTGCCACCAGCACACAGGAAAATTCACCCCTCCACTTT. Amino acid sequence: CATSTQENSPLHF.

V and J are TRBV27 and TRBJ2-3; no definite D call. Germline values: CDR1 MNHEY, CDR2 SMNVEV (reference sequence). V lost 0 bases and J 6 bases, leaving 10 bases between the germline ends. There are 14 residues in the CDR3. CDR3 nucleotides: TGTGCCAGCAGTTTATCCTACCCATGGGATACGCAGTATTTT. It codes for CASSLSYPWDTQYF.

This clone was seen only once. V and J are TRBV5-1 and TRBJ1-4; tentative D call: TRBD1 (5 bases). This CDR3 is 14 amino acids long. Germline V CDR1 and CDR2: SGHRS, YFSETQ. V gave up 4 bases and J gave up 3 bases, with 10 bases separating them. The CDR3 region has the DNA TGCGCCAGCAGCCGGGGGACGGCTAATGAAAAACTGTTTTTT. It encodes CASSRGTANEKLFF. Supplemented by reference TRBV5-1 and TRBJ1-4, the full variable domain reads KAGVTQTPRYLIKTRGQQVTLSCSPISGHRSVSWYQQTPGQGLQFLFEYFSETQRNKGNFPGRFSGRQFSNSRSEMNVSTLELGDSALYLCASSRGTANEKLFFGSGTQLSVL.

The chain employs TRBV5-1 and TRBJ2-7; no clear D gene. V lost 0 bases to trimming and J lost 3 bases, with 4 bases between them. The germline V gene has CDR1 SGHRS and CDR2 YFSETQ. The CDR3 is 12 amino acids. DNA for the CDR3: TGCGCCAGCAGCTTGGTCGGCTACGAGCAGTACTTC. This codes for CASSLVGYEQYF.

The J gene is TRBJ2-1, the V gene TRBV5-6; 10 bases agree with TRBD2. This CDR3 is built from 14 residues. Germline lookup yields CDR1 SGHDT and CDR2 YYEEEE. The V gene end was trimmed by 3 bases and the J gene end by 8 bases; junction bases not matched to a gene: 5. CDR3 in amino acids: CASSSSGSMHEQFF. The CDR3 region has the DNA TGTGCCAGCAGCTCTAGCGGGAGTATGCATGAGCAGTTCTTC.